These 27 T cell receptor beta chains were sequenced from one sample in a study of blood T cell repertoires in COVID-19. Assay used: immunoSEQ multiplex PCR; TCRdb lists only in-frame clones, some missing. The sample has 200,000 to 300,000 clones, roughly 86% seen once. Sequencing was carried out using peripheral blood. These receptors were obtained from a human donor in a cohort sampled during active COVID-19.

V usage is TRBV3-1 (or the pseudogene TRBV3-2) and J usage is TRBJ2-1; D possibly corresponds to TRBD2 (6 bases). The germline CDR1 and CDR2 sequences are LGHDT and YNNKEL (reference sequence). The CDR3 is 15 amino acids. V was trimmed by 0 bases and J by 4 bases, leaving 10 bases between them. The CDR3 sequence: CASSQEISGYNEQFF. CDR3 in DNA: TGTGCCAGCAGCCAAGAAATTAGCGGATACAATGAGCAGTTCTTC.

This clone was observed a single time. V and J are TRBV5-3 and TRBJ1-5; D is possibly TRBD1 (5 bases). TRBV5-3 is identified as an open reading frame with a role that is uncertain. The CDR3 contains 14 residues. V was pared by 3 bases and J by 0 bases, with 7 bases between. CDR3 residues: CARSCGHSNQPQHF. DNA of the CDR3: TGTGCCAGAAGCTGCGGACATAGCAATCAGCCCCAGCATTTT.

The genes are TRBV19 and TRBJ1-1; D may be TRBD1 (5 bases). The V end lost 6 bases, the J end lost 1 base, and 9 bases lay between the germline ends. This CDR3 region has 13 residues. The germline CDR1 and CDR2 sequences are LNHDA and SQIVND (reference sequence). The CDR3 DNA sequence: TGTGCCAGTAGCACGGGGGGGAACACTGAAGCTTTCTTT. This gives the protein CASSTGGNTEAFF. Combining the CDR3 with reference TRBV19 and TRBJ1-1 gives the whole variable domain DGGITQSPKYLFRKEGQNVTLSCEQNLNHDAMYWYRQDPGQGLRLIYYSQIVNDFQKGDIAEGYSVSREKKESFPLTVTSAQKNPTAFYLCASSTGGNTEAFFGQGTRLTVV.

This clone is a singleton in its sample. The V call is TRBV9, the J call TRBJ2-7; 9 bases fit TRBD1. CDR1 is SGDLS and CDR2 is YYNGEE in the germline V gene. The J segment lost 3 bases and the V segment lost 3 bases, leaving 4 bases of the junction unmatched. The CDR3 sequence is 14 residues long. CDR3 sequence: CASSEGTGSYEQYF. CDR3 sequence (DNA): TGTGCCAGCAGCGAGGGGACAGGGAGCTACGAGCAGTACTTC.

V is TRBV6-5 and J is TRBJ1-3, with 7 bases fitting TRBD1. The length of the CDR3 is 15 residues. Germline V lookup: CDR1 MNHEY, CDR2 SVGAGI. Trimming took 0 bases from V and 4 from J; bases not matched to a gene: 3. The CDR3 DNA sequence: TGTGCCAGCAGTTACTCCCGGGACAGAGGAAACACCATATATTTT. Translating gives CASSYSRDRGNTIYF.

DNA for the CDR3: TGCGCCAGCAGCCAAGAGCACAGGGGAGGATCCTACGAGCAGTACTTC. Translation gives CASSQEHRGGSYEQYF. This chain links TRBV4-3 with TRBJ2-7; D might be TRBD1 (7 bases). There are 16 residues in the CDR3. Looked up from germline, CDR1 is LGHNA and CDR2 is YSLEER. V was clipped by 0 bases and J by 1 base, with 13 bases between them.

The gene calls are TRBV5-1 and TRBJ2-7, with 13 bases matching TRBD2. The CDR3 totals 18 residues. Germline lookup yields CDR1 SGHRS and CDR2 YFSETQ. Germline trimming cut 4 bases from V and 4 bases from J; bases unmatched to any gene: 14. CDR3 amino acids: CASSIPGQGLAGRYEQYF. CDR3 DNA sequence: TGCGCCAGCAGCATCCCGGGACAGGGACTAGCGGGACGGTACGAGCAGTACTTC.

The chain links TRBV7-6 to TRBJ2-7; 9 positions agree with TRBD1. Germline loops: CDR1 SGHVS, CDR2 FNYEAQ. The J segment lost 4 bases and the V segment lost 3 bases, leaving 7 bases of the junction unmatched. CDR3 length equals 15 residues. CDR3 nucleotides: TGTGCCAGCAGCTTTAATGACAGGGGGTTTTACGAGCAGTACTTC. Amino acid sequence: CASSFNDRGFYEQYF.

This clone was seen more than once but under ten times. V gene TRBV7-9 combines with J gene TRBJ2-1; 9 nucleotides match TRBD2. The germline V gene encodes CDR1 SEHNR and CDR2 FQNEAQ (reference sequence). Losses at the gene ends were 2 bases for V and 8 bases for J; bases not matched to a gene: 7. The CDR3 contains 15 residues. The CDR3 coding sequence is TGTGCCAGCAGCTTATTGGCGGGAGGGGTCTATGAGCAGTTCTTC. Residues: CASSLLAGGVYEQFF.

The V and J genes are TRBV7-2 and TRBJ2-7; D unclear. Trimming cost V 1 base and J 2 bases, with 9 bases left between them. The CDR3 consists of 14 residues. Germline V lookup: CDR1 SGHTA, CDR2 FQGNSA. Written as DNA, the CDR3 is TGTGCCAGCAGCTTAGTTCTTTTAGCCTACGAGCAGTACTTC. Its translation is CASSLVLLAYEQYF.

The CDR3 DNA is TGCGCCAGCAGCTTGGCCGGGATCAACCCGGGGGGCTACACCTTC. Amino acids: CASSLAGINPGGYTF. This chain links TRBV5-1 with TRBJ1-2; D call uncertain. The V gene lost 0 bases and the J gene lost 8 bases, with 17 bases spanning the gap. The germline CDR1 and CDR2 sequences are SGHRS and YFSETQ. This CDR3 has 15 residues.

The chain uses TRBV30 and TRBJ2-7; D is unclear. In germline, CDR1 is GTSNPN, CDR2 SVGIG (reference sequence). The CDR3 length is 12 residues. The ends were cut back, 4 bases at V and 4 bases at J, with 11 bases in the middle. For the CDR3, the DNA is TGTGCCTGGAATTTTGACTCTTACGAGCAGTACTTC. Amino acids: CAWNFDSYEQYF. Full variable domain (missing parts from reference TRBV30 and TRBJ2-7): SQTIHQWPATLVQPVGSPLSLECTVEGTSNPNLYWYRQAAGRGLQLLFYSVGIGQISSEVPQNLSASRPQDRQFILSSKKLLLSDSGFYLCAWNFDSYEQYFGPGTRLTVT.

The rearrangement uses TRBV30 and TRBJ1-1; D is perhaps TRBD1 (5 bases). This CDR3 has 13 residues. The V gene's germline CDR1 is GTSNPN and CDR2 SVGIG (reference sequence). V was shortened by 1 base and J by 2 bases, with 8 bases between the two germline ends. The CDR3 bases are TGTGCCTGGAGTGAACAGGTAAACACTGAAGCTTTCTTT. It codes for CAWSEQVNTEAFF.

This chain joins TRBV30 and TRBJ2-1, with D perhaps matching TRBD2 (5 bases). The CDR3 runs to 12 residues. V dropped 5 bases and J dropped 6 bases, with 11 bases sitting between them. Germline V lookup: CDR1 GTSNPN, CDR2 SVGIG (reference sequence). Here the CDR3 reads CAWGLISNEQFF. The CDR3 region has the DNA TGTGCCTGGGGACTGATCAGCAATGAGCAGTTCTTC.

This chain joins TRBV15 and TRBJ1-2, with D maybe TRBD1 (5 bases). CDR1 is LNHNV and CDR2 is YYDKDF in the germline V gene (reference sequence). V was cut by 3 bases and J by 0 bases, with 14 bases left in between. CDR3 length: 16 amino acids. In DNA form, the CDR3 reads TGTGCCACCAGCAGGGGGACCGGGGGGACTAACTATGGCTACACCTTC. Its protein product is CATSRGTGGTNYGYTF.

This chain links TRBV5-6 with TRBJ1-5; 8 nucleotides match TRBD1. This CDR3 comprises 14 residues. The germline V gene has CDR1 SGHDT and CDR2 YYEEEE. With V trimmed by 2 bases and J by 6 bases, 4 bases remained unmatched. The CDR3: CASSLGTGFQPQHF. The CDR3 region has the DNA TGTGCCAGCAGCTTAGGGACAGGTTTTCAGCCCCAGCATTTT.

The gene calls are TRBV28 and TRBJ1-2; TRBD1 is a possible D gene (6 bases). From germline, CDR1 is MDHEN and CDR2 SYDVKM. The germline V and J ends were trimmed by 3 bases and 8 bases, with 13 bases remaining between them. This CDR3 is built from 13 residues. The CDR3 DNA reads TGTGCCAGCAGTTTGCAGGGGCATTTAGGCTACACCTTC. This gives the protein CASSLQGHLGYTF.

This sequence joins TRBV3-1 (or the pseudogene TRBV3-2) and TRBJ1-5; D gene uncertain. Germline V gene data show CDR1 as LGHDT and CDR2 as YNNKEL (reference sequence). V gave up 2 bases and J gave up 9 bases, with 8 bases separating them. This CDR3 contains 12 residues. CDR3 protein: CASSQPPGPQHF. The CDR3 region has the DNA TGTGCCAGCAGCCAACCCCCGGGGCCCCAGCATTTT.

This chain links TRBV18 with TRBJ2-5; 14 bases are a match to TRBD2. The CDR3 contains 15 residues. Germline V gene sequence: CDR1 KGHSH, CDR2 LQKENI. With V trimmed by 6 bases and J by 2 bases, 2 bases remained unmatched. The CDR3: CASSTSGGAQETQYF. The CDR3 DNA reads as TGTGCCAGCTCGACTAGCGGGGGGGCACAAGAGACCCAGTACTTC.

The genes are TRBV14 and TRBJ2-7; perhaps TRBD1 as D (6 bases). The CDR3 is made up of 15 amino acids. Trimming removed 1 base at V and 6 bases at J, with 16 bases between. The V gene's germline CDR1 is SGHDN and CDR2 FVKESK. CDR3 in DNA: TGTGCCAGCAGCCAAGGACCCAACAGGGTAGGCGAGCAGTACTTC. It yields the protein CASSQGPNRVGEQYF. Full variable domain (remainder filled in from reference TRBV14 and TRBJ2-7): EAGVTQFPSHSVIEKGQTVTLRCDPISGHDNLYWYRRVMGKEIKFLLHFVKESKQDESGMPNNRFLAERTGGTYSTLKVQPAELEDSGVYFCASSQGPNRVGEQYFGPGTRLTVT.

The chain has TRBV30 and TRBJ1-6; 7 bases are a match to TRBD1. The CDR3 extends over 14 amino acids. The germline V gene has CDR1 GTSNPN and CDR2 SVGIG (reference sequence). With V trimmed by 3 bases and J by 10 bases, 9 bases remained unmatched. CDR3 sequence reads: CAWRRGQAPSPLHF. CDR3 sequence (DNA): TGTGCCTGGAGAAGAGGACAGGCGCCATCACCCCTCCACTTT.

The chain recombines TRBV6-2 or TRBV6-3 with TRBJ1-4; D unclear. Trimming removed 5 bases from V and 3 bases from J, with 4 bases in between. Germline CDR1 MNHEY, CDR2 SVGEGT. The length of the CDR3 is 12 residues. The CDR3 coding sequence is TGTGCCAGCAGTGAGCCTAATGAAAAACTGTTTTTT. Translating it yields CASSEPNEKLFF.

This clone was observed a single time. As DNA, the CDR3 is TGCGCCAGCAGCCAAGTTTCAGCGGGGGACACAGATACGCAGTATTTT. Amino acid sequence: CASSQVSAGDTDTQYF. The J gene is TRBJ2-3, the V gene TRBV4-1; 8 nucleotides line up with TRBD2. V lost 1 base to trimming and J lost 2 bases; unmatched junction nucleotides: 5. The CDR3 is 16 amino acids. Per the germline V gene, CDR1 is MGHRA and CDR2 is YSYEKL.

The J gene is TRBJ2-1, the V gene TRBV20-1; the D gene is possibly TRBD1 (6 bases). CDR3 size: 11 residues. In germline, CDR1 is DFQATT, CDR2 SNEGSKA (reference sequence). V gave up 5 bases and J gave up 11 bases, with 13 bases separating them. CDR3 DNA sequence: TGCAGTGCTGATGCAGGGGTTAAGCAGTTCTTC. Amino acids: CSADAGVKQFF.

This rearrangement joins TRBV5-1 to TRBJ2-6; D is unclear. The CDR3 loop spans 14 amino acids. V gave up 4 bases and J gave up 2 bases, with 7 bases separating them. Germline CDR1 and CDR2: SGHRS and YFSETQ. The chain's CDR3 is CASSVRAGANVLTF. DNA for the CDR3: TGCGCCAGCAGCGTCCGGGCTGGGGCCAACGTCCTGACTTTC.

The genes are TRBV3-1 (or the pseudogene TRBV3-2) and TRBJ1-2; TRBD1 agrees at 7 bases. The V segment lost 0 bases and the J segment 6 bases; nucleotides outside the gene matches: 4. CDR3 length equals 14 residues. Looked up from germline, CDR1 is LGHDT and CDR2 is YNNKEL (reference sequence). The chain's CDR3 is CASSQDVTGNGYTF. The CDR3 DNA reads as TGTGCCAGCAGCCAAGATGTGACAGGGAATGGCTACACCTTC.

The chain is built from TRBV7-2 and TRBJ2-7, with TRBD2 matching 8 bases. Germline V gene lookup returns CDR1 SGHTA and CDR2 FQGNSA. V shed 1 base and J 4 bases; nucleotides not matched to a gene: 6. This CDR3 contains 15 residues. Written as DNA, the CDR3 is TGTGCCAGCAGCTTAGGAGCGGGAGTGGGTTACGAGCAGTACTTC. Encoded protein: CASSLGAGVGYEQYF.